This T cell receptor (beta chain) was sequenced in a study of cytomegalovirus exposure and HLA in healthy donors. Notes on the study in general: Differences between HLA loci emerged in a later analysis of TCR association rates, with DRB1 most and HLA-C fewest. Testing in vitro showed a few CMV-associated chains specific for CMV antigens.

The CDR3 is 13 residues long. Losses at the gene ends were 10 bases for V and 2 bases for J; bases not matched to a gene: 6. Germline V gene lookup returns CDR1 LNHDA and CDR2 SQIVND (reference sequence). About this clone: The antigen is undetermined.

PCR primers comprised 60 Vbeta and 13 Jbeta primers. Sequencing used immunoSEQ multiplex PCR; TCRdb keeps in-frame clones, though not all of them. In the table there are 87,000 or so clones, 77% of which are singletons. The TCR comes from a woman aged 40 to 50 in good health and CMV-seronegative. This chain links TRBV19 with TRBJ2-7, with 9 positions matching TRBD1. The material sequenced was PBMCs. The DNA for the CDR3 is TGTGCCACCCGGGACAGGGTCACCTACGAGCAGTACTTC. Translation: CATRDRVTYEQYF.